The 5 T cell receptor beta chains below all came from one sample that was sequenced in a study of identifying expanded T cells in peripheral blood. Profiling relied on immunoSEQ multiplex PCR, and the TCRdb table lists in-frame clones only, not all of them. The sample records 120,000 or so clones, 84% being singletons. Sequencing was carried out using blood. The receptors come from a person aged 18 to 75 in good health.

The chain joins TRBV15 to TRBJ2-1; TRBD2 might be the D (6 bases). The length of the CDR3 is 16 residues. CDR1 and CDR2 (germline): LNHNV, YYDKDF (reference sequence). V was shortened by 1 base and J by 7 bases, with 17 bases between the two germline ends. CDR3 amino acids: CATSRAARGGENEQFF. CDR3 sequence (DNA): TGTGCCACCAGCAGAGCCGCCCGGGGAGGCGAAAATGAGCAGTTCTTC.

V usage is TRBV5-1 and J usage is TRBJ2-2; tentative D call: TRBD1 (6 bases). The CDR3 loop spans 13 amino acids. V lost 2 bases and J lost 10, with 12 bases in between. CDR1 and CDR2 from the germline V gene are SGHRS and YFSETQ. The CDR3 DNA reads as TGCGCCAGCAGCTTTTCAGGGGAGAAGGAGCTGTTTTTT. This sequence encodes CASSFSGEKELFF.

This sequence joins TRBV4-3 and TRBJ2-3, with 7 bases aligning to TRBD2. There are 19 residues in the CDR3. Germline V gene lookup returns CDR1 LGHNA and CDR2 YSLEER. V shed 0 bases and J 0 bases; nucleotides not matched to a gene: 12. CDR3 DNA: TGCGCCAGCAGCCAAGATCCCGGGCGTTGGGGGGGGAGCACAGATACGCAGTATTTT. The encoded protein is CASSQDPGRWGGSTDTQYF.

The chain is built from TRBV21-1 and TRBJ1-1; TRBD1, the D gene given by the table, was not confirmed from the DNA. TRBV21-1 is a known pseudogene. There are 19 residues in the CDR3. The CDR3 loop is CASSKALGVSRTGNTEAFF. CDR3 bases: TGTGCCAGCAGCAAAGCGCTAGGTGTTTCTCGGACAGGGAACACTGAAGCTTTCTTT.

This chain uses TRBV6-5 with TRBJ2-5; TRBD1 is a possible D gene (6 bases). Germline V lookup: CDR1 MNHEY, CDR2 SVGAGI. V lost 2 bases, J lost 8 bases, and 15 bases lay in between. This CDR3 region has 14 residues. The chain's CDR3 is CASSYDQGHRTQYF. In DNA form, the CDR3 reads TGTGCCAGCAGTTACGATCAGGGGCACAGAACCCAGTACTTC.